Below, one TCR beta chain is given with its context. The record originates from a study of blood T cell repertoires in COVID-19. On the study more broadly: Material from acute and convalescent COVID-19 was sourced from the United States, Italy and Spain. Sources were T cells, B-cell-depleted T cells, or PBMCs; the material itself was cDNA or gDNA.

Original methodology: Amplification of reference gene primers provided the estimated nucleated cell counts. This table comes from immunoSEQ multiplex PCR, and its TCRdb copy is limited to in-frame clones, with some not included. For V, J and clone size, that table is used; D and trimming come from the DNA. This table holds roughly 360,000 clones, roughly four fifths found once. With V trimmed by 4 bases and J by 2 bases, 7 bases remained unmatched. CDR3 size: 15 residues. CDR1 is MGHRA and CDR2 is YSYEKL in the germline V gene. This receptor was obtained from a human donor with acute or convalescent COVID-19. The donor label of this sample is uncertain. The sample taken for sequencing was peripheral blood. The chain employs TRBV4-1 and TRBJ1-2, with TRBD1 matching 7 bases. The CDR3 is CASSLRTGLNYGYTF. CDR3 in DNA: TGCGCCAGCAGCCTCCGGACAGGCTTAAACTATGGCTACACCTTC.